These T cell receptor beta chains were read from a single sample in a study of cytomegalovirus exposure and HLA in healthy donors. Generated by immunoSEQ multiplex PCR, the TCRdb table keeps only in-frame clones and is missing some. The data show about 84,000 clones, with about 60% seen just once and roughly 15% held by the top ten. The sequencing input was PBMCs. The receptors stem from a woman between 40 and 50 years old in good health and CMV-seropositive. Both conserved end residues are part of each CDR3. A D gene is named only where the DNA matches it firmly. Size is stated for part of the rows, as once, few or many counts, or as a class when the clone is expanded.

v_gene,j_gene,abundance,d_gene,CDR3nt,CDR3aa
TRBV25-1,TRBJ2-7,NA,NA,TGTGCCAGCAGTGAAATCGCGGCAGCCTACGAGCAGTACTTC,CASSEIAAAYEQYF
TRBV7-2,TRBJ2-7,NA,TRBD1,TGTGCCAGCGCGTCCTCTAGGGGGCACTACGAGCAGTACTTC,CASASSRGHYEQYF
TRBV7-8,TRBJ2-7,NA,NA,TGTGCCAGCAGCTTAGATCGAGTGCCCGCAGGAGGGCGGGGTACCTCCTACGAGCAGTACTTC,CASSLDRVPAGGRGTSYEQYF
TRBV18,TRBJ1-2,NA,TRBD1,TGTGCCAGCTCACCGTATCCCACTGGGACAGGGAGCAGTGGCTACACCTTC,CASSPYPTGTGSSGYTF
TRBV27,TRBJ2-1,NA,TRBD1,TGTGCCAGCAGGATGGACAGGGGCGATGAGCAGTTCTTC,CASRMDRGDEQFF
TRBV4-3,TRBJ2-5,few,TRBD1,TGCGCCAGCAGCACCGGGACAGGGCCGGCGGAGACCCAGTACTTC,CASSTGTGPAETQYF
TRBV19,TRBJ1-5,NA,TRBD1,TGTGCCAGTAGTGGGACAGCTAATCAGCCCCAGCATTTT,CASSGTANQPQHF
TRBV11-2,TRBJ2-5,NA,TRBD2,TGTGCCAGCAGGTCAGCGGGGATCCAAGAGACCCAGTACTTC,CASRSAGIQETQYF
TRBV6-1,TRBJ2-7,NA,NA,TGTGCCAGCAATTCGCGGGGCTACAGCTCCTACGAGCAGTACTTC,CASNSRGYSSYEQYF
TRBV13,TRBJ2-1,NA,TRBD2,TGTGCCAGCAGCACCGGGACTAGCGGCAATGAGCAGTTCTTC,CASSTGTSGNEQFF
TRBV4-3,TRBJ1-2,NA,TRBD1,TGCGCCAGCAGCCAAGAACTGGGACAGGGAAACTATGGCTACACCTTC,CASSQELGQGNYGYTF
TRBV10-3,TRBJ2-3,NA,TRBD2,TGTGCCATCAGTGTGGGTAGCGGGAGAACAGATACGCAGTATTTT,CAISVGSGRTDTQYF
TRBV7-9,TRBJ2-7,few,NA,TGTGCCAGCAGCTTAGGAGACGAGCAGTACTTC,CASSLGDEQYF
TRBV2,TRBJ2-3,NA,NA,TGTGCCAGCAGCCGGAACAGGGGGGGCGGGGATACGCAGTATTTT,CASSRNRGGGDTQYF
TRBV7-9,TRBJ2-1,NA,NA,TGTGCCAGCAGCCTACACCGGGGGAGAGATGAGCAGTTCTTC,CASSLHRGRDEQFF
TRBV6-6,TRBJ2-1,many,TRBD2,TGTGCCAGCAGTTACATAGGACTAGACCACAATGAGCAGTTCTTC,CASSYIGLDHNEQFF
TRBV5-5,TRBJ1-5,once,NA,TGTGCCAGCTCCGGGAGGGACAATCAGCCCCAGCATTTT,CASSGRDNQPQHF
TRBV27,TRBJ1-1,NA,NA,TGTGCCAGCACGCGGACAGCCTTCGACACTGAAGCTTTCTTT,CASTRTAFDTEAFF
TRBV30,TRBJ1-1,once,NA,TGTGCCTGGAGTGTACTGAACCTCCCGGGAACTGAAGCTTTCTTT,CAWSVLNLPGTEAFF
TRBV18,TRBJ2-3,NA,TRBD1,TGTGCCAGCTCACCCTCGTCGACAGGGGGGGCAGATACGCAGTATTTT,CASSPSSTGGADTQYF
TRBV11-2,TRBJ2-3,few,TRBD2,TGTGCCAGCAGCTCCAGCGGGAGGGGGCTGGCACAGTATTTT,CASSSSGRGLAQYF
TRBV4-2,TRBJ1-1,NA,NA,TGTGCCAGCAGCCAAGAATCTAAGGAGGGGACTGAAGCTTTCTTT,CASSQESKEGTEAFF
TRBV28,TRBJ2-7,once,TRBD1,TGTGCCAGCCTACCGGGACAGGGGGTCTACGAGCAGTACTTC,CASLPGQGVYEQYF
TRBV19,TRBJ1-3,NA,NA,TGTGCCAGTAGTATCTCCGGGGATGGAAACACCATATATTTT,CASSISGDGNTIYF
TRBV7-2,TRBJ1-1,few,NA,TGTGCCAGCAGCTTAGGTCTGGAGATGAACACTGAAGCTTTCTTT,CASSLGLEMNTEAFF
TRBV19,TRBJ1-5,NA,NA,TGTGCCAGTAGTATGGGGCGAATGTGGCCCGGTCAGCCCCAGCATTTT,CASSMGRMWPGQPQHF
TRBV19,TRBJ2-1,few,TRBD1,TGTGCCAGTAGTATAGTCTCAGGGGGTTCGGACAATGAGCAGTTCTTC,CASSIVSGGSDNEQFF
TRBV7-2,TRBJ2-7,NA,NA,TGTGCCAGCAGCCTACAGGCCGCCTACGAGCAGTACTTC,CASSLQAAYEQYF
TRBV9,TRBJ2-3,few,NA,TGTGCCAGCAGCCCCCCTTCTCTGGATACGCAGTATTTT,CASSPPSLDTQYF
TRBV11-3,TRBJ2-7,NA,NA,TGTGCCAGCAGCTCGGGTCCTTACGAGCAGTACTTC,CASSSGPYEQYF
TRBV2,TRBJ2-3,NA,TRBD2,TGTGCCAGCAGTTCGACTAGCGGAACAGATACGCAGTATTTT,CASSSTSGTDTQYF
TRBV11-2,TRBJ1-2,once,NA,TGTGCCAGCAGCTTAGACAGGCTGGCCTATGGCTACACCTTC,CASSLDRLAYGYTF
TRBV5-4,TRBJ1-1,few,NA,TGTGCCAGCGGGAGGGGGAACACTGAAGCTTTCTTT,CASGRGNTEAFF
TRBV7-2,TRBJ1-2,NA,TRBD1,TGTGCCAGCAGCCCGCCCGGGACAGGGGTCTATGGCTACACCTTC,CASSPPGTGVYGYTF
TRBV11-2,TRBJ1-2,NA,NA,TGTGCCAGCAGCTTAGATCTTGGCCGGGGAGGATATGGCTACACCTTC,CASSLDLGRGGYGYTF
TRBV29-1,TRBJ2-3,NA,TRBD2,TGCAGCGTTGGCGGGATCGCGGGAGGGGGCACAGATACGCAGTATTTT,CSVGGIAGGGTDTQYF
TRBV18,TRBJ2-6,NA,NA,TGTGCCAGCTCCCCGAGTTCTGGGGCCAACGTCCTGACTTTC,CASSPSSGANVLTF
TRBV5-4,TRBJ2-5,NA,TRBD2,TGTGCCAGCAGTACCCAGACTAGCGGGAGGTGGGAGACCCAGTACTTC,CASSTQTSGRWETQYF
TRBV29-1,TRBJ1-1,few,NA,TGCAGCGCCCGAAGGGGGGGGAACACTGAAGCTTTCTTT,CSARRGGNTEAFF
TRBV30,TRBJ1-3,NA,TRBD1,TGTGCCTGGAGTGCGGGACAGGTCTCTGGAAACACCATATATTTT,CAWSAGQVSGNTIYF
TRBV5-1,TRBJ2-5,NA,NA,TGCGCCAGCTCGGCGGGGACCCAAGAGACCCAGTACTTC,CASSAGTQETQYF
TRBV19,TRBJ2-4,NA,NA,TGTGCCAGTAGTATCCTCTTAGGGGCAGGGCTAGCCAAAAACATTCAGTACTTC,CASSILLGAGLAKNIQYF
TRBV4-1,TRBJ1-1,NA,TRBD1,TGCGCCAGCAGCCAAGTCCCGGGACAGGGTTTGGACACTGAAGCTTTCTTT,CASSQVPGQGLDTEAFF
TRBV28,TRBJ1-1,NA,NA,TGTGCCAGCAGTTTTGGCGGCTTGGCTTTCTTT,CASSFGGLAFF
TRBV4-1,TRBJ1-2,NA,TRBD1,TGCGCCAGCAGCCAAGATCACGGGACAGGGGGCGGCTACACCTTC,CASSQDHGTGGGYTF
TRBV4-3,TRBJ2-2,NA,NA,TGCGCCAGCAGCCAAGAGTGGGCCTTCGTGAACACCGGGGAGCTGTTTTTT,CASSQEWAFVNTGELFF
TRBV2,TRBJ1-5,few,TRBD1,TGTGCCAGCACAGGGGACAGTCAGCCCCAGCATTTT,CASTGDSQPQHF
TRBV19,TRBJ2-1,few,TRBD1,TGTGCCAGTAGTTCAGGACAGGGCACCTACAATGAGCAGTTCTTC,CASSSGQGTYNEQFF